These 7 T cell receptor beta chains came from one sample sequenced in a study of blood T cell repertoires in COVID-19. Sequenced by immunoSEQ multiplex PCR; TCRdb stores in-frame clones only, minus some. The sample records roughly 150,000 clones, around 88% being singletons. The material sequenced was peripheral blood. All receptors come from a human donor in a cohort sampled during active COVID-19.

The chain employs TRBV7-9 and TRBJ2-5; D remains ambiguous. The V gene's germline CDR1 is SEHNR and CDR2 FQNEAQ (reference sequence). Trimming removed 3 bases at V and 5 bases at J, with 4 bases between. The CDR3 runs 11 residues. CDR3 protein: CASSFSETQYF. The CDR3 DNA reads TGTGCCAGCAGCTTCTCGGAGACCCAGTACTTC.

The CDR3 nucleotides read TGTGCCATCAGCCCAGGGCTGGTCCATAATTCACCCCTCCACTTT. Protein product: CAISPGLVHNSPLHF. The chain joins TRBV10-3 to TRBJ1-6; tentatively, D is TRBD1 (5 bases). The germline V and J ends were trimmed by 6 bases and 5 bases, with 14 bases remaining between them. This CDR3 is 15 amino acids long. Germline V CDR1 and CDR2: ENHRY, SYGVKD.

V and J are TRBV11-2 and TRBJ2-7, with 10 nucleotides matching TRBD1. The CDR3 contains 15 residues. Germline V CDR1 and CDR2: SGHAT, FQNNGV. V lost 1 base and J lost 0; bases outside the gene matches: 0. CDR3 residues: CASSLGQGASYEQYF. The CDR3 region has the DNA TGTGCCAGCAGCTTAGGACAGGGGGCCTCCTACGAGCAGTACTTC.

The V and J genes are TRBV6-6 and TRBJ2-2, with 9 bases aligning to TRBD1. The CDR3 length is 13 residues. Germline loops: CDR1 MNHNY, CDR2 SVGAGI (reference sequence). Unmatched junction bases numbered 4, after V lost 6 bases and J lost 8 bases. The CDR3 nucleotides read TGTGCCAGCAGAACAGGGGGCGGGGGGGAGCTGTTTTTT. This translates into CASRTGGGGELFF.

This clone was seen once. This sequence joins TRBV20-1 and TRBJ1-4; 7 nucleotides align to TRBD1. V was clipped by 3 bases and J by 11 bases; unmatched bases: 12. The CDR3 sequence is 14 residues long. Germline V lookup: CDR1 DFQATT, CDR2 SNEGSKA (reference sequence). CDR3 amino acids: CSASVTATGSKLFF. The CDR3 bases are TGCAGTGCTAGTGTTACCGCGACAGGGTCTAAACTGTTTTTT.

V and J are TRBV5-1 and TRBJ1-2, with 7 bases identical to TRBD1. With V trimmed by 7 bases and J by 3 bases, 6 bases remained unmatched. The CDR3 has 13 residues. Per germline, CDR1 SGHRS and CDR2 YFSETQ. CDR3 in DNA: TGCGCCAGCCTTAGAGGGGGCGACTATGGCTACACCTTC. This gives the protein CASLRGGDYGYTF.

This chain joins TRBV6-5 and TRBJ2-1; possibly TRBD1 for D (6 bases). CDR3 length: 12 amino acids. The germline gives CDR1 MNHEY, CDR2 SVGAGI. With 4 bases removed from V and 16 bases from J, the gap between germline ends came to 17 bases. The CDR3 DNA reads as TGTGCCAGCAGTTCGCAGACAGGTTCGCCCTTCTTC. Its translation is CASSSQTGSPFF.